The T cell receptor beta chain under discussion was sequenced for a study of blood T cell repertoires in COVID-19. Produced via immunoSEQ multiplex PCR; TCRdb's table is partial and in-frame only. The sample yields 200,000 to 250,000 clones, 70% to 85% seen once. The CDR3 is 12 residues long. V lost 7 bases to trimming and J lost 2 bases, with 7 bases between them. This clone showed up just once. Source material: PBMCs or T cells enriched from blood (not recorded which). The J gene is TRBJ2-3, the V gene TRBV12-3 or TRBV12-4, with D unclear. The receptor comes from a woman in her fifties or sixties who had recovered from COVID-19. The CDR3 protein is CASTDNTDTQYF. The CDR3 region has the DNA TGTGCCAGCACCGACAACACAGATACGCAGTATTTT.